The TCR beta chain described here comes from a study of cytomegalovirus exposure and HLA in healthy donors. Whole-study results and caveats: Cytomegalovirus status, reportedly, was diagnosed with high specificity and sensitivity by the classifier.

Using immunoSEQ multiplex PCR, the repertoire was profiled, and TCRdb retains in-frame clones only, with some absent. In the table there are about 120,000 clones, about 84% of which are singletons. Concerning this clone: Its antigen is currently unknown.

The sequenced sample was PBMCs. This clonotype was sampled from a man aged 18 to 35 in good health and CMV-seronegative.

CDR3 residues: CASSLSFRTAWNNEQFF. The CDR3 bases are TGTGCCAGCAGTTTATCGTTCCGGACTGCTTGGAACAATGAGCAGTTCTTC. The V and J genes are TRBV27 and TRBJ2-1; tentatively, D is TRBD2 (5 bases). The CDR3 is 17 amino acids. CDR1 MNHEY and CDR2 SMNVEV come from the germline V gene (reference sequence). Trimming shortened V by 0 bases and J by 5 bases, and 17 bases separated the two germline ends.